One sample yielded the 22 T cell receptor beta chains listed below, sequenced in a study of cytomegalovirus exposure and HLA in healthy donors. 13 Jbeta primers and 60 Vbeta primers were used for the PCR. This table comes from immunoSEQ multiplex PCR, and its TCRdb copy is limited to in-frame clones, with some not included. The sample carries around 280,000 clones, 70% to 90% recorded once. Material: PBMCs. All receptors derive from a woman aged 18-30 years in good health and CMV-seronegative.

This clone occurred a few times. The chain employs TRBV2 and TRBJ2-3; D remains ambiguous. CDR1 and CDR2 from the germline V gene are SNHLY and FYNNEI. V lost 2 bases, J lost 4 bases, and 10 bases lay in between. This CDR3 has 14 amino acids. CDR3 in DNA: TGTGCCAGCAGTGAATTTCGTATTCCAGATACGCAGTATTTT. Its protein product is CASSEFRIPDTQYF.

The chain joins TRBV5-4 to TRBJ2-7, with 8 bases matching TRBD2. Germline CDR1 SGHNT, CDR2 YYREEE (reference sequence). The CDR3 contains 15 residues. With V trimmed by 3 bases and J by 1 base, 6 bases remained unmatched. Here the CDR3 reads CASSSTGGGSYEQYF. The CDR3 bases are TGTGCCAGCAGCTCGACGGGCGGGGGGTCCTACGAGCAGTACTTC.

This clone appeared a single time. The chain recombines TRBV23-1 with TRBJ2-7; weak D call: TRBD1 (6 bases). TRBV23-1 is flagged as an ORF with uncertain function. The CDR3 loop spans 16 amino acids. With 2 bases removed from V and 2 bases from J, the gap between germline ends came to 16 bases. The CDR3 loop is CASSQATGSVTYEQYF. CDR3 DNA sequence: TGCGCCAGCAGTCAAGCCACAGGGTCTGTAACCTACGAGCAGTACTTC.

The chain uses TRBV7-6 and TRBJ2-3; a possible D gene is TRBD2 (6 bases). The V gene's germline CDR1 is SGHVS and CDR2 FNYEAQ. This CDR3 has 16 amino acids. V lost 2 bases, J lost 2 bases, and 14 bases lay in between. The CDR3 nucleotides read TGTGCCAGCAGCTTACGCGGGGTGGTATCCACAGATACGCAGTATTTT. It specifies CASSLRGVVSTDTQYF.

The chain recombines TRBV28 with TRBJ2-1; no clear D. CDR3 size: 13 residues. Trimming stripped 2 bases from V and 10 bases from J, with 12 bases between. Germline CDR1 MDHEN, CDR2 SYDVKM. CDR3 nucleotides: TGTGCCAGCAGTTTAATCGGTCTTATGGAGCAGTTCTTC. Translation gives CASSLIGLMEQFF.

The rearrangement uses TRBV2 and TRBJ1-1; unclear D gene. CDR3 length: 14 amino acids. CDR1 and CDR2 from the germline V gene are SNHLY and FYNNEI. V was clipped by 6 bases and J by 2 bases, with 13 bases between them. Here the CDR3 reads CASRLRDLNTEAFF. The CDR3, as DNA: TGTGCCAGCAGACTCCGGGATTTAAACACTGAAGCTTTCTTT.

The CDR3 reads CASSPHQAGTEAFF. CDR3 coding DNA: TGTGCCAGCTCACCACACCAGGCGGGGACTGAAGCTTTCTTT. The chain links TRBV18 to TRBJ1-1; D is unresolved. Germline V gene data show CDR1 as KGHSH and CDR2 as LQKENI. V was shortened by 1 base and J by 5 bases, with 11 bases between the two germline ends. The CDR3 has 14 residues. Full variable domain (missing parts from reference TRBV18 and TRBJ1-1): NAGVMQNPRHLVRRRGQEARLRCSPMKGHSHVYWYRQLPEEGLKFMVYLQKENIIDESGMPKERFSAEFPKEGPSILRIQQVVRGDSAAYFCASSPHQAGTEAFFGQGTRLTVV.

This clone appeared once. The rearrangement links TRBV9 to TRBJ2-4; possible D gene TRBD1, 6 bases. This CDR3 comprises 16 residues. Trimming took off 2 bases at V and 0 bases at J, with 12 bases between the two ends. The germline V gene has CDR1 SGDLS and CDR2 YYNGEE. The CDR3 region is CASSVDSSLAKNIQYF. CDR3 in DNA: TGTGCCAGCAGCGTGGACAGCTCTCTAGCCAAAAACATTCAGTACTTC.

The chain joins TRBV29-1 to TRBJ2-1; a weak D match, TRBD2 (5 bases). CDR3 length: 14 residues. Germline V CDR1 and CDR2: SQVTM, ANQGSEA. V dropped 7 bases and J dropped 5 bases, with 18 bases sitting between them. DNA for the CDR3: TGCAGCGCCGCACCGGGGTCTTGGGACAATGAGCAGTTCTTC. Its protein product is CSAAPGSWDNEQFF.

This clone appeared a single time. In nucleotides, the CDR3 is TGTGCCAGCTCACCAAGTGGGCGAGATACGCAGTATTTT. As protein: CASSPSGRDTQYF. V and J are TRBV18 and TRBJ2-3; D ambiguous. Per germline, CDR1 KGHSH and CDR2 LQKENI. This CDR3 is built from 13 residues. Trimming cost V 2 bases and J 5 bases, with 8 bases left between them.

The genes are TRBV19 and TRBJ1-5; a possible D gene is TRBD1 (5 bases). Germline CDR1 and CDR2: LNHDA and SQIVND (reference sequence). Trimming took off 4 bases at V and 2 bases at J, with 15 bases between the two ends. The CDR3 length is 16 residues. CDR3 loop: CASSTWEGTGNQPQHF. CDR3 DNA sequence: TGTGCCAGTAGTACGTGGGAGGGGACGGGCAATCAGCCCCAGCATTTT.

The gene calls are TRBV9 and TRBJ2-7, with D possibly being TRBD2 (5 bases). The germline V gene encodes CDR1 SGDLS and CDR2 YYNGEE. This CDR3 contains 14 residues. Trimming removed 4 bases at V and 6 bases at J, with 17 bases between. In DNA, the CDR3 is TGTGCCAGCAGCCCCACGCCCCAGGCGGGCGAGCAGTACTTC. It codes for CASSPTPQAGEQYF.

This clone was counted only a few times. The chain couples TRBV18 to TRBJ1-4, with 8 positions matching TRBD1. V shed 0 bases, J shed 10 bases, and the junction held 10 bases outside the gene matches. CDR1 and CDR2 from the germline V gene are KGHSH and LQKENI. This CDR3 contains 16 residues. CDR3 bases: TGTGCCAGCTCACCACCTTCAGGGACAGGATCTGGAAAACTGTTTTTT. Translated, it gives CASSPPSGTGSGKLFF. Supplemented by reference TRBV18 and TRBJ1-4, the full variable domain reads NAGVMQNPRHLVRRRGQEARLRCSPMKGHSHVYWYRQLPEEGLKFMVYLQKENIIDESGMPKERFSAEFPKEGPSILRIQQVVRGDSAAYFCASSPPSGTGSGKLFFGSGTQLSVL.

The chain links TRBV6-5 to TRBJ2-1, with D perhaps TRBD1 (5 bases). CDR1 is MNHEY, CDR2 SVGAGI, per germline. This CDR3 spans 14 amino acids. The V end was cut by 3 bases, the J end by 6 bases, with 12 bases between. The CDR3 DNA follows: TGTGCCAGCAGTTATGAAGGGGTGATCAATGAGCAGTTCTTC. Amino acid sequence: CASSYEGVINEQFF.

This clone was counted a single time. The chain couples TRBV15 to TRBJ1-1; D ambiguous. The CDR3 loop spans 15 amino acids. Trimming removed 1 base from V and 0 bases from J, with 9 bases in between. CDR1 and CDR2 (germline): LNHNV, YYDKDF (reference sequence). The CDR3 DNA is TGTGCCACCAGCAGAGGAGGCGGGGTGAACACTGAAGCTTTCTTT. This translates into CATSRGGGVNTEAFF.

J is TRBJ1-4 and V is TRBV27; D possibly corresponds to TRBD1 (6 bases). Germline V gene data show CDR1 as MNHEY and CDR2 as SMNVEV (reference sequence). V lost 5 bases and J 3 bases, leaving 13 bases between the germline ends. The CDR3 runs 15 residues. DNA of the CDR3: TGTGCCAGCAGTGCCTCAGGGGTGGCTAATGAAAAACTGTTTTTT. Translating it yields CASSASGVANEKLFF.

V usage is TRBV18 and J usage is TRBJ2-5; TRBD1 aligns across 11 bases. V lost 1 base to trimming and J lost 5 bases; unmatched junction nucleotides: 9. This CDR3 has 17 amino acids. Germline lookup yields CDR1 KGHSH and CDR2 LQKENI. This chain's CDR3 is CASSPLKGTGGAETQYF. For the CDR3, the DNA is TGTGCCAGCTCACCACTAAAAGGGACAGGGGGAGCGGAGACCCAGTACTTC. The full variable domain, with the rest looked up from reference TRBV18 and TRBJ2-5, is NAGVMQNPRHLVRRRGQEARLRCSPMKGHSHVYWYRQLPEEGLKFMVYLQKENIIDESGMPKERFSAEFPKEGPSILRIQQVVRGDSAAYFCASSPLKGTGGAETQYFGPGTRLLVL.

CDR3 nucleotide sequence: TGTGCCAGTAGCGGACTAGCTCCGGTATTGCAAAGCACAGATACGCAGTATTTT. Translation gives CASSGLAPVLQSTDTQYF. The chain couples TRBV19 to TRBJ2-3; 8 nucleotides line up with TRBD2. The J segment lost 0 bases and the V segment lost 6 bases, leaving 14 bases of the junction unmatched. Per the germline V gene, CDR1 is LNHDA and CDR2 is SQIVND (reference sequence). The CDR3 is 18 residues long.

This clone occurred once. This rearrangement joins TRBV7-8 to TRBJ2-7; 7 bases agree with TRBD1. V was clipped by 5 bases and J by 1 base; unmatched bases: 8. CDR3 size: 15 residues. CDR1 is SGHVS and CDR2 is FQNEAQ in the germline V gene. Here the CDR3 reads CASSPDRVYSYEQYF. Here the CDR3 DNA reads TGTGCCAGCAGCCCCGACAGGGTATATTCCTACGAGCAGTACTTC.

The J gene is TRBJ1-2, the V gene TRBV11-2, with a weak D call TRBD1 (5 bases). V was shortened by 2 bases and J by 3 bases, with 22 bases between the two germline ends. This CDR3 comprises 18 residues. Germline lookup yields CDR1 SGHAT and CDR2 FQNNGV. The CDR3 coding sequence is TGTGCCAGCAGCTTAAGGGGAGGGAAATCAGGGATCTACTATGGCTACACCTTC. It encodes CASSLRGGKSGIYYGYTF.

CDR3 sequence reads: CAVRGRGANTGELFF. The CDR3, as DNA: TGTGCCGTGAGGGGGCGGGGGGCGAACACCGGGGAGCTGTTTTTT. The chain has TRBV6-6 and TRBJ2-2; a possible D gene is TRBD2 (8 bases). The CDR3 extends over 15 amino acids. Germline CDR1 reads MNHNY; CDR2 reads SVGAGI (reference sequence). V lost 11 bases and J lost 0, with 16 bases in between.

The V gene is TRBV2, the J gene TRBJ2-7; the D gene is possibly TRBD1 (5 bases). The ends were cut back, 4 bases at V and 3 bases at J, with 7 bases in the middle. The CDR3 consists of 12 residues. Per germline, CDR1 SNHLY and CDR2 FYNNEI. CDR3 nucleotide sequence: TGTGCCAGCAGTGCGCAGGGCTACGAGCAGTACTTC. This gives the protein CASSAQGYEQYF.